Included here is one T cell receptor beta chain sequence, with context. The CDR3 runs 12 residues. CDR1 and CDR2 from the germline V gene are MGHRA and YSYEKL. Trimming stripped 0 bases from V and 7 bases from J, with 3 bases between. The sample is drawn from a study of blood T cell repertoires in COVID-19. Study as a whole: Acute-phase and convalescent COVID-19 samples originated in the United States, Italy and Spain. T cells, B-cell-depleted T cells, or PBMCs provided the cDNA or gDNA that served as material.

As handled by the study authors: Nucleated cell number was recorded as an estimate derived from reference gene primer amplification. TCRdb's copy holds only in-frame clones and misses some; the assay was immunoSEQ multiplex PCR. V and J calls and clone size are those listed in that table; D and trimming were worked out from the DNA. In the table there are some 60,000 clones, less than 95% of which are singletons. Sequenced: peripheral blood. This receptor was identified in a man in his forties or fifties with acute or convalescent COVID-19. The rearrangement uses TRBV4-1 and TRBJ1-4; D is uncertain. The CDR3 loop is CASSQDSEKLFF. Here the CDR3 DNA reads TGCGCCAGCAGCCAAGATAGTGAAAAACTGTTTTTT.